The 2 T cell receptor beta chains below come from one sample, sequenced in a study of T cells after yellow fever vaccination. MiXCR, applied by TCRdb to the 5' RACE reads, yields one record per CDR3 protein. The sample holds approximately 250,000 distinct CDR3 sequences, more than 3.5% seen once. The source was PBMCs, collected 15 days after the yellow fever booster vaccination. These receptors all stem from a man aged 18 to 35 who received the YFV17D yellow fever vaccine.

There are many counts of this clonotype. CDR3 coding DNA: TGCGCCAGCAGCGGTTCGACAGGGTCCGAGCAGTACTTC. It specifies CASSGSTGSEQYF. The genes are TRBV5-1 and TRBJ2-7, with 7 bases aligning to TRBD1. With V trimmed by 4 bases and J by 6 bases, 7 bases remained unmatched. The CDR3 spans 13 residues. Germline CDR1 is SGHRS and CDR2 is YFSETQ.

Ten or more counts support this clonotype. V and J are TRBV5-5 and TRBJ2-7, with D perhaps matching TRBD1 (6 bases). CDR1 and CDR2 (germline): SGHKS, YYEKEE (reference sequence). The CDR3 has 13 amino acids. V was clipped by 2 bases and J by 9 bases, with 15 bases between them. CDR3 residues: CASSLGTHPRQYF. The DNA for the CDR3 is TGTGCCAGCAGCTTAGGGACACATCCTAGGCAGTACTTC.